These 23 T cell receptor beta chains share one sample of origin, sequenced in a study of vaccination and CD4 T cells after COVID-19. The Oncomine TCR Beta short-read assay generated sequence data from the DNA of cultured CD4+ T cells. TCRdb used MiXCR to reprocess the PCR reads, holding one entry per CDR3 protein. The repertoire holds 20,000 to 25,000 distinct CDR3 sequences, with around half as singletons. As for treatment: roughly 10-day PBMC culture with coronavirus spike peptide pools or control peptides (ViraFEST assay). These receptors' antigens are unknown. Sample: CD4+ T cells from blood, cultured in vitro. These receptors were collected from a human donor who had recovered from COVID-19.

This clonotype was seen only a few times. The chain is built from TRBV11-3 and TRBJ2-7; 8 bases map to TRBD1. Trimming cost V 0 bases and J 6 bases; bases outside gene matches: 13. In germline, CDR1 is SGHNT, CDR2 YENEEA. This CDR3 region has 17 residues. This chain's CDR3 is CASSLDRLGQGGPEQYF. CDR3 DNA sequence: TGTGCCAGCAGCTTAGATAGGCTCGGACAGGGTGGTCCCGAGCAGTACTTC. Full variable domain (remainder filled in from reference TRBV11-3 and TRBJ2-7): EAGVVQSPRYKIIEKKQPVAFWCNPISGHNTLYWYLQNLGQGPELLIRYENEEAVDDSQLPKDRFSAERLKGVDSTLKIQPAELGDSAVYLCASSLDRLGQGGPEQYFGPGTRLTVT.

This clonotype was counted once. This CDR3 reads CSARGHRSSYNEQFF. CDR3 nucleotides: TGCAGTGCTAGAGGTCACAGGAGCTCCTACAATGAGCAGTTCTTC. The genes are TRBV20-1 and TRBJ2-1, with TRBD1 as a possible D gene (5 bases). The CDR3 runs 15 residues. V lost 1 base, J lost 0 bases, and 10 bases lay in between. Looked up from germline, CDR1 is DFQATT and CDR2 is SNEGSKA (reference sequence).

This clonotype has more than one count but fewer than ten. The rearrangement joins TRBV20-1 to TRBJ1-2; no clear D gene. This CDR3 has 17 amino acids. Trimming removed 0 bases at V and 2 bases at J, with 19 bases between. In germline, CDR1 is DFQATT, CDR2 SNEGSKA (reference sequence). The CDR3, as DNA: TGCAGTGCTAGAGATGTGAGAGGGAGGGTTCTCAACTATGGCTACACCTTC. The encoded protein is CSARDVRGRVLNYGYTF.

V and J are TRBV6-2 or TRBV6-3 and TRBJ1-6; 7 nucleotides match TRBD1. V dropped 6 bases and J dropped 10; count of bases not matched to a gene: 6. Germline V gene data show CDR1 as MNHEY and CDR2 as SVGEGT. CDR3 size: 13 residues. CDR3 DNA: TGTGCCAGCAGGCTCTCACAGGGGTCACCCCTCCACTTT. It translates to CASRLSQGSPLHF.

Here the CDR3 reads CASSYRAGNQPQHF. The CDR3 coding sequence is TGTGCCAGCAGCTACAGGGCGGGCAATCAGCCCCAGCATTTT. The J gene is TRBJ1-5, the V gene TRBV6-5; the D gene is possibly TRBD1 (6 bases). V lost 6 bases and J lost 2, with 11 bases in between. Germline V lookup: CDR1 MNHEY, CDR2 SVGAGI. CDR3 length equals 14 residues.

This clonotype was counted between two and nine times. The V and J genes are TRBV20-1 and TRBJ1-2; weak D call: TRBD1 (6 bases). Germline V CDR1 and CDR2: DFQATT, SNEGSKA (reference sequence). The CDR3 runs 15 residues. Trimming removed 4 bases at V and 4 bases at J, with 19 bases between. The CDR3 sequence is CSAKKQGPLGYGYTF. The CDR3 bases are TGCAGTGCTAAGAAACAGGGACCGCTGGGCTATGGCTACACCTTC.

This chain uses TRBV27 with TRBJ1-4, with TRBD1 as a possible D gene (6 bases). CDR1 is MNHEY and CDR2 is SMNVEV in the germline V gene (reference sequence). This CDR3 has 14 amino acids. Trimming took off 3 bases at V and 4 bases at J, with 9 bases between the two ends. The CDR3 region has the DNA TGTGCCAGCAGTTTCAGGGGAGGTAATGAAAAACTGTTTTTT. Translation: CASSFRGGNEKLFF.

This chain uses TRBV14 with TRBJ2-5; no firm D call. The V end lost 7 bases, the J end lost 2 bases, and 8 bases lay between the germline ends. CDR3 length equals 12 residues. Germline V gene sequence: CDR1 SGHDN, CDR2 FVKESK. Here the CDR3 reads CASMSLQETQYF. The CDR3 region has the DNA TGTGCCAGCATGAGCTTACAAGAGACCCAGTACTTC.

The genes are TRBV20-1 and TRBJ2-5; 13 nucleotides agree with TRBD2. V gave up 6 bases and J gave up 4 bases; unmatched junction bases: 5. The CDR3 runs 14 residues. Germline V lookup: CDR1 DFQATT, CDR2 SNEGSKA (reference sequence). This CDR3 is CSARGLAGIETQYF. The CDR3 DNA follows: TGCAGTGCGCGGGGACTAGCGGGAATAGAGACCCAGTACTTC.

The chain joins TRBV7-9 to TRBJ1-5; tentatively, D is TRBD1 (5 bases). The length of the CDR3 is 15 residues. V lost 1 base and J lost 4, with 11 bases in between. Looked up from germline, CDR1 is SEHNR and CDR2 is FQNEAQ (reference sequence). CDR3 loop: CASSLGRQRNQPQHF. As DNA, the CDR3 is TGTGCCAGCAGCTTAGGAAGACAGAGAAATCAGCCCCAGCATTTT.

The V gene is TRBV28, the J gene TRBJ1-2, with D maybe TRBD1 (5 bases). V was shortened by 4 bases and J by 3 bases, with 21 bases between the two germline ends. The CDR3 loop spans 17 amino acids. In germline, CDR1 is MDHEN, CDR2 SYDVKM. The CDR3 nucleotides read TGTGCCAGCAGTTCTCCCGCCCCCCGGGGCGCGGACTATGGCTACACCTTC. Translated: CASSSPAPRGADYGYTF.

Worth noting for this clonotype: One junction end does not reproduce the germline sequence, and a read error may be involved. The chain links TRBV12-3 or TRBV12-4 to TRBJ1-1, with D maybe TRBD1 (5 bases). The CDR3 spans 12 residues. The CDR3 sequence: CASTRGGTGAFF. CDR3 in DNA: TGTGCCAGCACCCGGGGGGGGACTGGAGCTTTCTTT.

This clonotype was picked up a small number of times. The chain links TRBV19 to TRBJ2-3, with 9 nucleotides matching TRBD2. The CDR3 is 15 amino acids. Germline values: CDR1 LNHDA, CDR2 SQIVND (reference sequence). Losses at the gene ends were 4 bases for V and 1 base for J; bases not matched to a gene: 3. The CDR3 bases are TGTGCCAGTAGTACGATAGCGGGAGGCACAGATACGCAGTATTTT. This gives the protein CASSTIAGGTDTQYF.

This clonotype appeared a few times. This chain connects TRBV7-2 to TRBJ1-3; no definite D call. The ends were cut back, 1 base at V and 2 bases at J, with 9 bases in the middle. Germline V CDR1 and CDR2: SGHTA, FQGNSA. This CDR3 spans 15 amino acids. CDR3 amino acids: CASSLVAYPGNTIYF. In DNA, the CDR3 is TGTGCCAGCAGCTTAGTCGCTTACCCTGGAAACACCATATATTTT.

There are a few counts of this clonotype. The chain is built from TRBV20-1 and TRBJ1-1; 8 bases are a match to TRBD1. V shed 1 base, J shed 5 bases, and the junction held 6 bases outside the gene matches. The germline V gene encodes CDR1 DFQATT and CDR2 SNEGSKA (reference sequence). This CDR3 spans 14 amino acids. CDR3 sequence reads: CSARADRVRTEAFF. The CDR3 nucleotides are TGCAGTGCTAGAGCGGACAGGGTGAGGACTGAAGCTTTCTTT.

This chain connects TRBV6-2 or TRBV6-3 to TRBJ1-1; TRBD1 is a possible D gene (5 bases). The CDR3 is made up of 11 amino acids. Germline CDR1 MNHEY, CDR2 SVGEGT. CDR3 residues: CASGRRAEAFF. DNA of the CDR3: TGTGCTTCAGGGAGGAGGGCTGAAGCTTTCTTT.

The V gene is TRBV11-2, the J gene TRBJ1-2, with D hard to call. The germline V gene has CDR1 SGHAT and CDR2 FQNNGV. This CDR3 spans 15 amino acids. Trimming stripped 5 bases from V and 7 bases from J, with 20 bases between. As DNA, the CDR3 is TGTGCCAGCAGCCTCCAAATCGATTCCGCTATTGGCTACACCTTC. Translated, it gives CASSLQIDSAIGYTF.

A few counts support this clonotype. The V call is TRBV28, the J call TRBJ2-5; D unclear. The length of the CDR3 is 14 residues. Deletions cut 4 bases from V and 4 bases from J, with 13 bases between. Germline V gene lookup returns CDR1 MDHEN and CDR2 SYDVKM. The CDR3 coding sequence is TGTGCCAGCAGTTCCCTGAGGCATGGAGAGACCCAGTACTTC. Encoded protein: CASSSLRHGETQYF. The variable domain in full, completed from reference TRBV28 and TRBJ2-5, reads DVKVTQSSRYLVKRTGEKVFLECVQDMDHENMFWYRQDPGLGLRLIYFSYDVKMKEKGDIPEGYSVSREKKERFSLILESASTNQTSMYLCASSSLRHGETQYFGPGTRLLVL.

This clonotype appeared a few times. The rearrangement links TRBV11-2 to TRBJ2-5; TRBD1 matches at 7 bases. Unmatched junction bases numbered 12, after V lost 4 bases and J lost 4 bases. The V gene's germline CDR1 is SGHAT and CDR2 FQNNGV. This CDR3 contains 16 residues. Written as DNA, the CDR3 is TGTGCCAGCAGCTCCGTACAGGGGACCCGCCGAGAGACCCAGTACTTC. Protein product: CASSSVQGTRRETQYF. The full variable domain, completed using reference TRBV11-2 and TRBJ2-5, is EAGVAQSPRYKIIEKRQSVAFWCNPISGHATLYWYQQILGQGPKLLIQFQNNGVVDDSQLPKDRFSAERLKGVDSTLKIQPAKLEDSAVYLCASSSVQGTRRETQYFGPGTRLLVL.

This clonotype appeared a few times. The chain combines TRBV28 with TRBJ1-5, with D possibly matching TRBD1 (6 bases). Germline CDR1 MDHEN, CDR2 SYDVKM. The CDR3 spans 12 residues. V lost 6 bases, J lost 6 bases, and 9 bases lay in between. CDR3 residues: CASRQGGQPQHF. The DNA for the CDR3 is TGTGCCAGCAGACAGGGAGGTCAGCCCCAGCATTTT. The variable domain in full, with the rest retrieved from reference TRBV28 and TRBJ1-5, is DVKVTQSSRYLVKRTGEKVFLECVQDMDHENMFWYRQDPGLGLRLIYFSYDVKMKEKGDIPEGYSVSREKKERFSLILESASTNQTSMYLCASRQGGQPQHFGDGTRLSIL.

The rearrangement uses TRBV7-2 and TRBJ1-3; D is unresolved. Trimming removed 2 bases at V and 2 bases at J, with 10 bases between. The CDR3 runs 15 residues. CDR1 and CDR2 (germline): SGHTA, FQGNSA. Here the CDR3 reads CASSLQQSTGNTIYF. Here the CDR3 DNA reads TGTGCCAGCAGCTTACAACAGTCAACTGGAAACACCATATATTTT. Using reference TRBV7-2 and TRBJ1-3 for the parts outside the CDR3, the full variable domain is GAGVSQSPSNKVTEKGKDVELRCDPISGHTALYWYRQSLGQGLEFLIYFQGNSAPDKSGLPSDRFSAERTGGSVSTLTIQRTQQEDSAVYLCASSLQQSTGNTIYFGEGSWLTVV.

The CDR3 sequence: CASSLGSSGGANTQYF. CDR3 coding DNA: TGTGCCAGCAGCTTGGGGTCTAGCGGGGGGGCAAATACGCAGTATTTT. The chain employs TRBV5-6 and TRBJ2-3; TRBD2 matches 12 bases. Per germline, CDR1 SGHDT and CDR2 YYEEEE. The CDR3 runs to 16 residues. Losses at the gene ends were 0 bases for V and 7 bases for J; bases not matched to a gene: 6. The whole variable domain, remainder taken from reference TRBV5-6 and TRBJ2-3, is DAGVTQSPTHLIKTRGQQVTLRCSPKSGHDTVSWYQQALGQGPQFIFQYYEEEERQRGNFPDRFSGHQFPNYSSELNVNALLLGDSALYLCASSLGSSGGANTQYFGPGTRLTVL.

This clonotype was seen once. The CDR3: CASTFYNSPYGYTF. The CDR3 coding sequence is TGTGCCAGCACCTTCTACAATTCCCCCTATGGCTACACCTTC. This chain uses TRBV6-1 with TRBJ1-2; D is unclear. The germline V gene has CDR1 MNHNS and CDR2 SASEGT. V shed 7 bases and J shed 4 bases, with 16 bases lying between them. The CDR3 loop spans 14 amino acids.